This T cell receptor beta chain was recovered during a study of blood T cell repertoires in COVID-19. Study background: COVID-19 samples from acute and convalescent phases originated in the United States, Italy and Spain.

This clone was seen only once. Sequencing was performed with immunoSEQ multiplex PCR; in TCRdb, only in-frame clones are kept and a portion is missing. Among tens of thousands of clones, roughly 80% were seen once, and the ten largest hold under 20%. Trimming stripped 9 bases from V and 3 bases from J, with 21 bases between. The CDR3 extends over 15 amino acids. Germline V gene lookup returns CDR1 MDHEN and CDR2 SYDVKM. V is TRBV28 and J is TRBJ2-7, with D perhaps matching TRBD1 (6 bases). The source material was peripheral blood. The receptor was derived from a human donor in a cohort sampled during active COVID-19. CDR3 sequence: CASALMTGRFYEQYF. CDR3 DNA: TGTGCCAGTGCCCTTATGACAGGAAGATTCTACGAGCAGTACTTC.